Sequencing of this T cell receptor (beta chain) was carried out in a study of regulatory T cells in long-lasting Graves disease. This sample's time point: persistent/refractory GD, antithyroid drugs over 5 years with positive TRAb. PBMCs provided the RNA from which the TCR library was made. Arm-PCR of CDR3 regions and iRepertoire HTBI primers were used to build TCR beta libraries. TCRdb ran MiXCR on the multiplex PCR reads and lists one entry per CDR3 protein. The sample yields fewer than 450,000 distinct CDR3 sequences, roughly 20% seen once. Whole-study results and caveats: Patients with persistent disease shared some 2,900 public clonotypes, outpacing the roughly 1,000 shared by new patients. Persistent Graves' patients showed reduced TCR diversity versus newly diagnosed patients. There was favoring of TRBV28, TRBJ1-2 and TRBJ2-5 in persistent disease.

Concerning this clonotype itself: Its antigen is still unknown.

Germline CDR1 reads LNHNV; CDR2 reads YYDKDF (reference sequence). The V gene end was trimmed by 1 base and the J gene end by 10 bases; junction bases not matched to a gene: 10. This CDR3 comprises 17 residues. Material: peripheral blood mononuclear cells (PBMCs), obtained when the disease was refractory, from a patient treated with antithyroid drugs. The clonotype originates from a female donor with Graves disease. The V call is TRBV15, the J call TRBJ2-1; 13 bases match TRBD2. CDR3 loop: CATSRARTSGSWNEQFF. For the CDR3, the DNA is TGTGCCACCAGCAGAGCACGGACTAGCGGGAGTTGGAACGAGCAGTTCTTC. The entire variable domain, with the rest obtained from reference TRBV15 and TRBJ2-1, is as follows: DAMVIQNPRYQVTQFGKPVTLSCSQTLNHNVMYWYQQKSSQAPKLLFHYYDKDFNNEADTPDNFQSRRPNTSFCFLDIRSPGLGDTAMYLCATSRARTSGSWNEQFFGPGTRLTVL.